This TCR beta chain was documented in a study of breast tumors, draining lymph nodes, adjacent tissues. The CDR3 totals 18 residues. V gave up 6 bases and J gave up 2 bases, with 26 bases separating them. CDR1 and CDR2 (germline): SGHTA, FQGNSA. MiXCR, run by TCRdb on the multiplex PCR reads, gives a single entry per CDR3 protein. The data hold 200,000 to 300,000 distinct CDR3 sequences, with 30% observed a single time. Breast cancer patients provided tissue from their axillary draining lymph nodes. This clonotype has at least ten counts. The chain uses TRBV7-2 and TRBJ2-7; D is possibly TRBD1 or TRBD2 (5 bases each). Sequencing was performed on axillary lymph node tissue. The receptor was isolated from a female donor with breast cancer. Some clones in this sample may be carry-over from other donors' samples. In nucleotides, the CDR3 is TGTGCCAGCAGTGCGGCAAGTGGTGGGGGTGTCCTAACCTACGAGCAGTACTTC. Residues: CASSAASGGGVLTYEQYF.